This TCR beta chain was recovered during a study of OX40 agonist ivuxolimab in advanced cancers. Study summary: The dose-escalation group included hepatocellular carcinoma, melanoma, renal cell carcinoma and head and neck cancer.

Overall study findings and caveats: Low levels of normalized T-cell clonal expansion also appeared in some nonresponders. The mean number of expanded clones was higher in CD8+ T cells than in CD4+.

Patients with a history of autoimmune disease or on systemic immunosuppression were excluded. Data came from immunoSEQ multiplex PCR; TCRdb stores just in-frame clones and leaves some out. Here the sample spans 65,000 to 80,000 clones, 91% being singletons. The CDR3 covers 10 residues. V was pared by 3 bases and J by 9 bases, with 8 bases between. Germline CDR1 is DFQATT and CDR2 is SNEGSKA (reference sequence). On this clone: Its specificity is not known.

The sequencing here drew on CD4+ or CD8+ T cells sorted from blood, taken in a trial of the OX40 agonist ivuxolimab. The chain is built from TRBV20-1 and TRBJ1-2, with D unresolved. This TCR was sampled from an adult with an advanced solid tumor such as melanoma, head and neck, liver or kidney cancer. The CDR3 region has the DNA TGCAGTGCTAGCGCCAGTAGCTACACCTTC. Translation: CSASASSYTF.